This T cell receptor (beta chain) came from a study of T cell responses to AZD1222 COVID-19 vaccine. Findings and caveats of the study: Baseline seropositives among AZD1222 recipients totaled only six or seven. Reports say nearly half of spike-specific TCRs go after unmutated variant regions.

Only in-frame clones appear in the TCRdb table, and some are missing; sequencing was by immunoSEQ multiplex PCR. Here the sample spans 100,000 to 150,000 clones, under 90% being singletons. Comment on this clone: No antigen is known for it.

The V gene lost 1 base and the J gene lost 6 bases, with 10 bases spanning the gap. Per the germline V gene, CDR1 is KGHSH and CDR2 is LQKENI. The CDR3 runs to 15 residues. This TCR derives from an adult in good health. The genes are TRBV18 and TRBJ1-6; D not resolved. The sequenced sample was peripheral blood, obtained on day 0 of AZD1222 vaccination. CDR3 nucleotide sequence: TGTGCCAGCTCACCACGCCACGCTCCTAATTCACCCCTCCACTTT. Translated, it gives CASSPRHAPNSPLHF.